The 6 T cell receptor beta chains reported below all come from one sample, sequenced in a study of cytomegalovirus exposure and HLA in healthy donors. The study ran its PCR with 60 Vbeta and 13 Jbeta primers. Profiling relied on immunoSEQ multiplex PCR, and the TCRdb table lists in-frame clones only, not all of them. This sample carries about 100,000 clones, about 79% of them seen once, and the ten largest clones take around 2.5%. The source material was PBMCs. The receptors shown here come from a man between 45 and 60 years old in good health and CMV-seropositive.

This clone was seen only once. The chain is built from TRBV21-1 and TRBJ2-4; whether TRBD2, the table's D call, matches the DNA was not checked. TRBV21-1 is listed as a pseudogene. The CDR3 has 19 amino acids. Written as DNA, the CDR3 is TGTGCCAGCAGCAAAGCCCATCCTCTTTTTTTCGGAGCCAAAAACATTCAGTACTTC. Translated: CASSKAHPLFFGAKNIQYF.

The rearrangement joins TRBV10-3 to TRBJ1-4; no firm D call. The CDR3 contains 14 residues. Trimming cost V 4 bases and J 8 bases, with 14 bases left between them. Germline CDR1 and CDR2: ENHRY and SYGVKD. CDR3 DNA: TGTGCCATCAGTGGACGGTCGTCGGGAGAAAAACTGTTTTTT. Amino acid sequence: CAISGRSSGEKLFF.

The V and J genes are TRBV14 and TRBJ1-2; D unclear. The CDR3 contains 14 residues. With 6 bases removed from V and 2 bases from J, the gap between germline ends came to 13 bases. Germline loops: CDR1 SGHDN, CDR2 FVKESK. The CDR3 sequence is CASSESHFNYGYTF. CDR3 DNA: TGTGCCAGCAGTGAAAGCCACTTCAACTATGGCTACACCTTC.

In DNA, the CDR3 is TGCAGCGTTGACGGGACTCCCCCGCACACCGGGGAGCTGTTTTTT. This sequence encodes CSVDGTPPHTGELFF. The V gene is TRBV29-1, the J gene TRBJ2-2, with a tentative D call TRBD2 (6 bases). The length of the CDR3 is 15 residues. From germline, CDR1 is SQVTM and CDR2 ANQGSEA. V gave up 3 bases and J gave up 3 bases, with 14 bases separating them.

This clone was seen a single time. The V call is TRBV6-5, the J call TRBJ2-3; a possible D gene is TRBD1 (6 bases). Germline V gene lookup returns CDR1 MNHEY and CDR2 SVGAGI. V gave up 6 bases and J gave up 4 bases, with 11 bases separating them. This CDR3 comprises 13 residues. The chain's CDR3 is CASRVRGSDTQYF. In nucleotides, the CDR3 is TGTGCCAGCAGAGTCAGGGGCTCAGATACGCAGTATTTT.

The genes are TRBV2 and TRBJ1-5; 7 bases fit TRBD1. The CDR3 has 14 amino acids. CDR1 is SNHLY and CDR2 is FYNNEI in the germline V gene. J lost 4 bases, V lost 4 bases, and 4 bases had no gene match. The CDR3 nucleotides are TGTGCCAGCAGTGCACAGACAGGGAATCAGCCCCAGCATTTT. Translated, it gives CASSAQTGNQPQHF.